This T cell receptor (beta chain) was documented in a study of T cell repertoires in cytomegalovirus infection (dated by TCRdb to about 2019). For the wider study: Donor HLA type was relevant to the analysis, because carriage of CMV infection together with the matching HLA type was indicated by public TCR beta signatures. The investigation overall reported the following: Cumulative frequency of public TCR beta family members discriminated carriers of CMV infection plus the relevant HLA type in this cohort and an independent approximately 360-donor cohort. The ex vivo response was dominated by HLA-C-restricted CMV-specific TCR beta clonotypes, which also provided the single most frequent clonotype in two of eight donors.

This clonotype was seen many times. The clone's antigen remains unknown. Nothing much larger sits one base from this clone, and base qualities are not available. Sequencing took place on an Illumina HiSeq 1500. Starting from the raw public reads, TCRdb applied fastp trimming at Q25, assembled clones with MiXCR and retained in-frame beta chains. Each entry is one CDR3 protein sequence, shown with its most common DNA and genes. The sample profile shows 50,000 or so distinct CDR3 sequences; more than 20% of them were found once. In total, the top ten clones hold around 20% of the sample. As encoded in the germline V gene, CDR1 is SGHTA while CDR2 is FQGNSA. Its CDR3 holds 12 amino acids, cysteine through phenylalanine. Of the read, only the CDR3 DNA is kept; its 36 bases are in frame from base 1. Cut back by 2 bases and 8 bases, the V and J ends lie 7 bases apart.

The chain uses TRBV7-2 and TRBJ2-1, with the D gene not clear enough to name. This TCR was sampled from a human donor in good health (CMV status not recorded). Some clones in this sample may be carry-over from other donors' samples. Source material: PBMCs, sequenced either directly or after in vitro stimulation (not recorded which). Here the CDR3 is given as CASSLLGDEQFF. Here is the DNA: TGTGCCAGCAGCTTACTGGGCGATGAGCAGTTCTTC.